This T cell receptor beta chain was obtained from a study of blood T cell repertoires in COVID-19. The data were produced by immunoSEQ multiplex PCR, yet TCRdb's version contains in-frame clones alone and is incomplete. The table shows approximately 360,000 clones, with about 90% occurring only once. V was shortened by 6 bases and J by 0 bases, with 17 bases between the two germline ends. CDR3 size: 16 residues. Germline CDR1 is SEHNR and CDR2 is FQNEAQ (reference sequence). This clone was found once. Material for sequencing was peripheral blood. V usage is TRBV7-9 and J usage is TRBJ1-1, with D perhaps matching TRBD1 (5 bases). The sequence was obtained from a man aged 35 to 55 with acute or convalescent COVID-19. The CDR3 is CASSRLVTVMNTEAFF. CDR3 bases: TGTGCCAGCAGTCGACTCGTGACAGTTATGAACACTGAAGCTTTCTTT.